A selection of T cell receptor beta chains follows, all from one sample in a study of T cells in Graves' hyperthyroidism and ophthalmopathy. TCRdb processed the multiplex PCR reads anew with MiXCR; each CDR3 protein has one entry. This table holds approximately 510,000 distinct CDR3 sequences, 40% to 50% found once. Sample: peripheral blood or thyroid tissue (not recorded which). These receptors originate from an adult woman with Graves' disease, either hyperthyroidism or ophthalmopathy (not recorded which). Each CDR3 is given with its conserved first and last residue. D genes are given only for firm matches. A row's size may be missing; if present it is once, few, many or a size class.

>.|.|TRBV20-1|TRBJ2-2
TGCAGTGCTAGAGATGCGGGGAAAGGGACCGGGGAGCTGTTTTTT
CSARDAGKGTGELFF
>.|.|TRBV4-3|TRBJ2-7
TGCGCCAGCAGCCAACAATCAAGCGCATCCTACGAGCAGTACTTC
CASSQQSSASYEQYF
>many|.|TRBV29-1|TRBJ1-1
TGCAGCGTTAACACAGGGTCTACTGAAGCTTTCTTT
CSVNTGSTEAFF
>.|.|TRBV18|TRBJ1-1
TGTGCCAGCTCAGCCCGGACGGACGTCACTGAAGCTTTCTTT
CASSARTDVTEAFF
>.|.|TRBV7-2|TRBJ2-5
TGTGCCAGCAGCCAGCCCGGGAGAGCGGAGACCCAGTACTTC
CASSQPGRAETQYF
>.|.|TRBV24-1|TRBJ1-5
TGTGCCTGGAGTTTGGGCAACGATCAGCCCCAGCATTTT
CAWSLGNDQPQHF
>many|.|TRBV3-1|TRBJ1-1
TGTGCCAGCAGCCCCGGATCGGGTTTAATGGCTTTCTTT
CASSPGSGLMAFF
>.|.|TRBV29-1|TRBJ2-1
TGCAGCGTTGCTGGACATTCGGGTCCCTACAATGAGCAGTTCTTC
CSVAGHSGPYNEQFF
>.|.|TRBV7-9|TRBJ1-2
TGTGCCAGCAGCTTTGGGCCAGGCAACTATGGCTACACCTTC
CASSFGPGNYGYTF
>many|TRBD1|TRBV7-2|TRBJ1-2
TGTGCCAGCAGCTTAGTCGGGACAGCTCCTAACTATGGCTACACCTTC
CASSLVGTAPNYGYTF
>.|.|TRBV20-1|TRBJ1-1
TGCAGTGCTGGGGGGCGTGGAGACACTGAAGCTTTCTTT
CSAGGRGDTEAFF
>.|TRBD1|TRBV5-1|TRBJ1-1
TGCGCCAGCAGAGTTGGACAGGGGTTGAACACTGAAGCTTTCTTT
CASRVGQGLNTEAFF
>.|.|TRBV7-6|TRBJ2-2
TGTGCCAGCAGCGCGACCGCAACCAGCACCGGGGAGCTGTTTTTT
CASSATATSTGELFF
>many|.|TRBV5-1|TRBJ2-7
TGCGCCAGCAGCTTGGTACAGGCTCCCTACGAGCAGTACTTC
CASSLVQAPYEQYF
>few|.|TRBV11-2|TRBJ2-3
TGTGCCAGCAGCTTAGAAGGTGTGGTAGCAAATACGCAGTATTTT
CASSLEGVVANTQYF